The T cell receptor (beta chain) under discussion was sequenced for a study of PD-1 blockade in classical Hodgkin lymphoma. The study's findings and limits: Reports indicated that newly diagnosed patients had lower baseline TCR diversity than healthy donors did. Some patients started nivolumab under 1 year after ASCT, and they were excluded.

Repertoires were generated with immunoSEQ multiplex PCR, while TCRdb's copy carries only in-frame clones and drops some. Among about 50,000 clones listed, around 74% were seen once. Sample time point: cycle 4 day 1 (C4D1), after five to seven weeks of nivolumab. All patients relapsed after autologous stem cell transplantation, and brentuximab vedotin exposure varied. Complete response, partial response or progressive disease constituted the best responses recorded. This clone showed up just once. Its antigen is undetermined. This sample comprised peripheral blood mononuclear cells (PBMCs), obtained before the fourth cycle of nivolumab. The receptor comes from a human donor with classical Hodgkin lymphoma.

The CDR3 is CASSPGTSGNDEQFF. The CDR3 DNA reads as TGTGCCAGCAGCCCCGGGACTAGCGGGAACGATGAGCAGTTCTTC. This chain uses TRBV7-9 with TRBJ2-1; 13 bases line up with TRBD2. The CDR3 runs 15 residues. Germline V gene data show CDR1 as SEHNR and CDR2 as FQNEAQ (reference sequence). V lost 5 bases to trimming and J lost 8 bases; unmatched junction nucleotides: 6.